The 2 T cell receptor beta chains below were found in one sample sequenced in a study of tumor and adjacent non-tumor tissue in lung cancer. A modified ARM-PCR protocol with three rounds of nested PCR amplified TCRbeta. TCRdb used MiXCR to reprocess the multiplex PCR reads, holding one entry per CDR3 protein. The sample lists 65,000 to 95,000 distinct CDR3 sequences; 75% to 90% were seen once. RNA was extracted from bulk tissue without any cell sorting. Sequenced: lung tumor tissue. The source is a woman aged 50 to 60 with non-small cell lung cancer.

To note about this clonotype: One end of the junction is discordant with germline, which a read error may explain. The V and J genes are TRBV11-2 and TRBJ2-1; 7 bases line up with TRBD2. CDR1 is SGHAT, CDR2 FQNNGV, per germline. The CDR3 runs to 17 residues. DNA of the CDR3: TGTGCCAGCACCCCAGAGGGCGGGGGATGCTCCTATAATGAGCAGCTCTTC. It translates to CASTPEGGGCSYNEQLF.

This clonotype was counted many times. The CDR3 spells CASSLRSGGLETQYF. CDR3 DNA: TGTGCCAGCAGTTTACGTTCAGGGGGCCTAGAGACCCAGTACTTC. V is TRBV28 and J is TRBJ2-5; 8 nucleotides align to TRBD1. The germline CDR1 and CDR2 sequences are MDHEN and SYDVKM. The CDR3 runs 15 residues. With V trimmed by 2 bases and J by 4 bases, 6 bases remained unmatched.